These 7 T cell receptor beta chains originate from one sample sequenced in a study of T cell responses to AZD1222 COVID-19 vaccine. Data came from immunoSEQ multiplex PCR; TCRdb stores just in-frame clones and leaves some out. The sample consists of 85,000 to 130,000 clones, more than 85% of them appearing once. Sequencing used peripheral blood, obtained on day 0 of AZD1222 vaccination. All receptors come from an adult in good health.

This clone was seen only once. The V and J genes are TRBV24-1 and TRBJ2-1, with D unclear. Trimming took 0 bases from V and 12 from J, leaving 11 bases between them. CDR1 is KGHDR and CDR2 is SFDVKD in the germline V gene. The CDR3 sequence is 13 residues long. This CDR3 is CATSDLTSRGQFF. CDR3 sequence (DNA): TGTGCCACCAGTGATTTGACATCCCGAGGGCAGTTCTTC.

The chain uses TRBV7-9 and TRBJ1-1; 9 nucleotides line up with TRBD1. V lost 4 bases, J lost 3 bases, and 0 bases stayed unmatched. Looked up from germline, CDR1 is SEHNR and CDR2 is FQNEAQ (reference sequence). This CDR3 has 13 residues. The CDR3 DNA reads TGTGCCAGCAGCTGGACAGGGGACACTGAAGCTTTCTTT. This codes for CASSWTGDTEAFF.

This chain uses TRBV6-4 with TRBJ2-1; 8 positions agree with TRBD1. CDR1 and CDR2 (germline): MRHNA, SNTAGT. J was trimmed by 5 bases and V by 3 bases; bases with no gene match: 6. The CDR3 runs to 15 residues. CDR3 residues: CASSDPGGLDNEQFF. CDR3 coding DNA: TGTGCCAGCAGTGATCCAGGGGGCTTGGACAATGAGCAGTTCTTC.

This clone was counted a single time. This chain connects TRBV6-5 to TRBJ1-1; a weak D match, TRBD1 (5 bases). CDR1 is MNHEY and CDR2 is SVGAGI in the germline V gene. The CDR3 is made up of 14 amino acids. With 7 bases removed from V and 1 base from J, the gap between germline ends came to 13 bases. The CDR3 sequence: CASKSGRPNTEAFF. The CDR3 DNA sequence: TGTGCCAGCAAATCGGGACGGCCGAACACTGAAGCTTTCTTT.

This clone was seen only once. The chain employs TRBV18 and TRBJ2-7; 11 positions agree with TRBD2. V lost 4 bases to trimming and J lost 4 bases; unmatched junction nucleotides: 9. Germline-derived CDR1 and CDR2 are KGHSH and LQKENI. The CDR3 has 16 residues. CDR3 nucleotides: TGTGCCAGCTCACGGATAGCGGGAGGGCCTGCATACGAGCAGTACTTC. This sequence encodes CASSRIAGGPAYEQYF. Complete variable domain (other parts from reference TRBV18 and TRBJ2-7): NAGVMQNPRHLVRRRGQEARLRCSPMKGHSHVYWYRQLPEEGLKFMVYLQKENIIDESGMPKERFSAEFPKEGPSILRIQQVVRGDSAAYFCASSRIAGGPAYEQYFGPGTRLTVT.

For the CDR3, the DNA is TGTGCCAGCAGTGAATTGCAGGGAGGTGAAGCTTTCTTT. As protein: CASSELQGGEAFF. The V and J genes are TRBV2 and TRBJ1-1; D is possibly TRBD1 (5 bases). V was trimmed by 2 bases and J by 7 bases, leaving 11 bases between them. CDR3 length equals 13 residues. Germline CDR1 SNHLY, CDR2 FYNNEI.

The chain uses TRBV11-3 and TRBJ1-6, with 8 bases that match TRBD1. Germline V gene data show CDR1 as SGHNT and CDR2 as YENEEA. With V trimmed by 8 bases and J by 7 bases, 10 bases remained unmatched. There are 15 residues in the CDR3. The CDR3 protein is CASALRGQGNSPLHF. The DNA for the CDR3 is TGTGCCAGCGCCCTTCGCGGACAGGGAAATTCACCCCTCCACTTT.